This TCR beta chain stems from a study of T-cell reconstitution after alpha-beta-depleted transplantation in children. The CDR3 has 16 residues. The germline V gene has CDR1 DFQATT and CDR2 SNEGSKA (reference sequence). Trimming cost V 4 bases and J 0 bases; bases outside gene matches: 8. During its preparation, the TCRbeta library received unique molecular identifiers. One entry per CDR3 protein, called by TCRdb with MiXCR from the PCR reads. This table holds about 540,000 distinct CDR3 sequences, approximately 16% found once. This clonotype was seen more than once but under ten times. The chain combines TRBV20-1 with TRBJ2-1; 8 bases line up with TRBD2. The clonotype comes from a human donor who donated a stem cell graft to a child with acute lymphoblastic leukemia. The sample consisted of PBMCs from the stem cell graft donor, taken from the stem cell graft. The CDR3, as DNA: TGCAGTGCTACCGATACTAGCGGTAGCTCCTACAATGAGCAGTTCTTC. Its translation is CSATDTSGSSYNEQFF.